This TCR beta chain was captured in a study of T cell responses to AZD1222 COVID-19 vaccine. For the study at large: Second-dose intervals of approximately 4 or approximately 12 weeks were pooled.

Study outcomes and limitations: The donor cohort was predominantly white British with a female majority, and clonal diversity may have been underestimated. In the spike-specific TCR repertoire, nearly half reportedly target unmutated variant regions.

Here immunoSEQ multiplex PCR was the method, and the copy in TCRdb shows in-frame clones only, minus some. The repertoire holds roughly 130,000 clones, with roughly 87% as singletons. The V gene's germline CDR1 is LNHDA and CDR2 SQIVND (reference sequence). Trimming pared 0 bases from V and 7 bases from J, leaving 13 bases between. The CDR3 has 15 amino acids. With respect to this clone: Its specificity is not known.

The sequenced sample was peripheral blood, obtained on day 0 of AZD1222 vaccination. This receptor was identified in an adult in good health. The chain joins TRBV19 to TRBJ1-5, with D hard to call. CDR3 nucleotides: TGTGCCAGTAGTATAGATCGAGGTGCTGGGCAGCCCCAGCATTTT. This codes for CASSIDRGAGQPQHF. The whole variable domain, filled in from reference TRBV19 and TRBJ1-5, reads DGGITQSPKYLFRKEGQNVTLSCEQNLNHDAMYWYRQDPGQGLRLIYYSQIVNDFQKGDIAEGYSVSREKKESFPLTVTSAQKNPTAFYLCASSIDRGAGQPQHFGDGTRLSIL.